These 17 T cell receptor beta chains were sequenced from one sample in a study of blood T cell repertoires in COVID-19. Assay used: immunoSEQ multiplex PCR; TCRdb lists only in-frame clones, some missing. The data contain about 160,000 clones, roughly 84% of them singletons. The source material was peripheral blood. All receptors come from an elderly woman with active or convalescent COVID-19.

Written as DNA, the CDR3 is TGTGCCAGCAGCTTAGAATTCGGTGCGGTCGGGTCACCCCTCCACTTT. Its protein is CASSLEFGAVGSPLHF. The chain joins TRBV7-8 to TRBJ1-6; D not resolved. V gave up 1 base and J gave up 10 bases, with 17 bases separating them. From germline, CDR1 is SGHVS and CDR2 FQNEAQ. The CDR3 spans 16 residues.

The chain employs TRBV12-3 or TRBV12-4 and TRBJ1-2, with 8 bases aligning to TRBD1. V trimming: 6 bases; J trimming: 6 bases; junction bases outside the gene matches: 6. There are 13 residues in the CDR3. The CDR3, as DNA: TGTGCCAGCAGGGTGACAGGGGTGGATGGCTACACCTTC. This gives the protein CASRVTGVDGYTF.

This rearrangement joins TRBV5-6 to TRBJ1-2; a weak D match, TRBD1 (5 bases). The V and J ends lost 0 bases and 4 bases respectively, with 13 bases between them. The CDR3 is 15 residues long. Germline CDR1 SGHDT, CDR2 YYEEEE. The CDR3 DNA reads as TGTGCCAGCAGCTTGGGGGGCACTCTTGGCTATGGCTACACCTTC. It specifies CASSLGGTLGYGYTF.

The chain has TRBV10-1 and TRBJ2-5; weak D call: TRBD2 (5 bases). Trimming removed 5 bases at V and 5 bases at J, with 12 bases between. The CDR3 runs 13 residues. Germline V gene data show CDR1 as WNHNN and CDR2 as SYGVQD (reference sequence). The CDR3 DNA sequence: TGCGCCAGCAGTCCGGGCCGAGGGGAGACCCAGTACTTC. This encodes CASSPGRGETQYF.

This chain uses TRBV29-1 with TRBJ1-2, with a possible D match to TRBD1 (5 bases). The CDR3 contains 12 residues. Germline CDR1 reads SQVTM; CDR2 reads ANQGSEA. The V gene lost 6 bases and the J gene lost 4 bases, with 12 bases spanning the gap. CDR3 in DNA: TGCAGCGTGCCGGACACCAGCTATGGCTACACCTTC. It encodes CSVPDTSYGYTF.

This chain joins TRBV12-3 or TRBV12-4 and TRBJ1-3; D uncertain. The CDR3 has 13 residues. V lost 10 bases and J 0 bases, leaving 10 bases between the germline ends. CDR3 DNA sequence: TGTGCCACCCAGTTTTCCTCTGGAAACACCATATATTTT. Protein product: CATQFSSGNTIYF.

V is TRBV30 and J is TRBJ2-7; TRBD1 is a possible D gene (6 bases). The V end lost 4 bases, the J end lost 3 bases, and 13 bases lay between the germline ends. This CDR3 has 13 amino acids. From germline, CDR1 is GTSNPN and CDR2 SVGIG (reference sequence). CDR3 protein: CAWNRDNLYEQYF. As DNA, the CDR3 is TGTGCCTGGAATCGGGACAACCTCTACGAGCAGTACTTC.

This chain uses TRBV19 with TRBJ2-3; 14 nucleotides align to TRBD2. CDR3 length equals 16 residues. Germline V lookup: CDR1 LNHDA, CDR2 SQIVND (reference sequence). After removal of 10 bases from V and 1 base from J, the junction contained 7 bases not matched to a gene. The CDR3 loop is CATGTSGSWGTDTQYF. DNA for the CDR3: TGTGCCACCGGGACTAGCGGGAGTTGGGGCACAGATACGCAGTATTTT.

The rearrangement uses TRBV5-6 and TRBJ2-2, with TRBD2 matching over 9 bases. Trimming at V came to 3 bases and at J to 6 bases, leaving 9 bases not matched to a gene. Germline V gene sequence: CDR1 SGHDT, CDR2 YYEEEE. The CDR3 contains 16 residues. The CDR3 protein is CASSSRLAVGPGELFF. The CDR3 bases are TGTGCCAGCAGCTCCCGACTAGCGGTCGGGCCCGGGGAGCTGTTTTTT.

V gene TRBV28 combines with J gene TRBJ1-3, with D possibly matching TRBD1 (5 bases). The CDR3 length is 17 residues. Germline V gives CDR1 MDHEN, CDR2 SYDVKM. Trimming took 7 bases from V and 0 from J, leaving 19 bases between them. CDR3 coding DNA: TGTGCCAGCACCACTCTGATCGGGGGGATCTCTGGAAACACCATATATTTT. Its protein product is CASTTLIGGISGNTIYF.

The V and J genes are TRBV4-2 and TRBJ2-4; TRBD1 agrees at 7 bases. Germline CDR1 LGHNA, CDR2 YNFKEQ. The CDR3 runs to 15 residues. V dropped 0 bases and J dropped 8; count of bases not matched to a gene: 7. In DNA form, the CDR3 reads TGTGCCAGCAGCCAAGATCTAAAACAGGGGCACATTCAGTACTTC. This translates into CASSQDLKQGHIQYF.

This sequence joins TRBV4-1 and TRBJ1-1, with D unresolved. CDR3 size: 15 residues. Between the trimmed V and J ends, which lost 2 bases and 1 base, there was a span of 11 bases. CDR1 is MGHRA, CDR2 YSYEKL, per germline. CDR3 sequence reads: CASSQFTASNTEAFF. The CDR3 nucleotides read TGCGCCAGCAGCCAATTTACAGCCTCGAACACTGAAGCTTTCTTT.

The chain is built from TRBV5-1 and TRBJ2-7; 7 bases are shared with TRBD2. CDR1 and CDR2 from the germline V gene are SGHRS and YFSETQ. Germline trimming cut 0 bases from V and 3 bases from J; bases unmatched to any gene: 6. This CDR3 has 15 residues. CDR3 loop: CASSLAASGHYEQYF. The CDR3 nucleotides read TGCGCCAGCAGCTTGGCAGCTAGCGGTCACTACGAGCAGTACTTC.

The V gene is TRBV12-3 or TRBV12-4, the J gene TRBJ2-1; D not certain. This CDR3 comprises 12 residues. With 6 bases removed from V and 15 bases from J, the gap between germline ends came to 18 bases. The CDR3 nucleotides are TGTGCCAGCAGCCTCTCTGGCGGAAACGCGTTCTTC. Protein: CASSLSGGNAFF.

This sequence joins TRBV6-5 and TRBJ1-1; 8 positions agree with TRBD1. Germline CDR1 is MNHEY and CDR2 is SVGAGI. CDR3 length: 14 residues. V shed 6 bases and J 1 base; nucleotides not matched to a gene: 4. The CDR3 reads CASSRGQGNTEAFF. CDR3 nucleotide sequence: TGTGCCAGCAGCCGAGGACAGGGGAACACTGAAGCTTTCTTT.

This clone was picked up a small number of times. The V call is TRBV5-1, the J call TRBJ1-1; 7 nucleotides agree with TRBD1. The CDR3 length is 16 residues. Germline V gene lookup returns CDR1 SGHRS and CDR2 YFSETQ. V was pared by 0 bases and J by 7 bases, with 12 bases of the junction left unmatched. CDR3 DNA: TGCGCCAGCAGCTTGGGAGGACAGGTCGGGGTTAATGAAGCTTTCTTT. Its protein product is CASSLGGQVGVNEAFF.

The chain carries TRBV9 and TRBJ1-1; TRBD1 is a possible D gene (6 bases). Germline V lookup: CDR1 SGDLS, CDR2 YYNGEE. Trimming stripped 4 bases from V and 4 bases from J, with 14 bases between. The CDR3 sequence is 14 residues long. CDR3 amino acids: CASSRRTDVTEAFF. DNA of the CDR3: TGTGCCAGCAGCAGACGGACAGACGTCACTGAAGCTTTCTTT. The variable domain in full, completed from reference TRBV9 and TRBJ1-1, reads DSGVTQTPKHLITATGQRVTLRCSPRSGDLSVYWYQQSLDQGLQFLIQYYNGEERAKGNILERFSAQQFPDLHSELNLSSLELGDSALYFCASSRRTDVTEAFFGQGTRLTVV.